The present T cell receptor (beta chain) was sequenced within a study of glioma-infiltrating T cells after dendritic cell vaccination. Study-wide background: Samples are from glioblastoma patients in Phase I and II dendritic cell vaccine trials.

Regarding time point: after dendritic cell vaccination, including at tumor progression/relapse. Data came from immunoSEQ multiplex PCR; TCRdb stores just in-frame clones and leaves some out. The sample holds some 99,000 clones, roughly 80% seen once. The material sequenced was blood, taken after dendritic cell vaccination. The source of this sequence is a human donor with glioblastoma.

The CDR3 DNA reads as TGTGCCAGCAGCTGGAGGGGCGCCGTGACAGATACGCAGTATTTT. Amino acids: CASSWRGAVTDTQYF. The chain couples TRBV9 to TRBJ2-3; TRBD2 is a possible D gene (6 bases). The CDR3 spans 15 residues. Trimming removed 4 bases from V and 3 bases from J, with 15 bases in between. Germline loops: CDR1 SGDLS, CDR2 YYNGEE.